One sample yielded the 28 T cell receptor beta chains listed below, sequenced in a study of T-cell memory formation after mild COVID-19. TCRdb called the 5' RACE reads again in MiXCR, with one record for every CDR3 protein. The sample yields 550,000 to 700,000 distinct CDR3 sequences, about a sixth seen once. The specimen was PBMCs or a T cell subset sorted from them (not recorded which). These receptors came from an adult woman who had mild COVID-19 (a few samples of this study predate the infection). Cell type and time point are not known.

The chain has TRBV7-2 and TRBJ2-5, with 9 bases fitting TRBD1. V lost 3 bases, J lost 4 bases, and 6 bases stayed unmatched. Germline V gene data show CDR1 as SGHTA and CDR2 as FQGNSA. This CDR3 comprises 15 residues. In DNA, the CDR3 is TGTGCCAGCAGCTTTAGTTCGGGACAGGGAGAGACCCAGTACTTC. Protein sequence: CASSFSSGQGETQYF.

This clonotype has a handful of counts. The chain combines TRBV29-1 with TRBJ2-1, with 8 bases identical to TRBD2. After removal of 2 bases from V and 10 bases from J, the junction contained 7 bases not matched to a gene. This CDR3 has 13 amino acids. The germline V gene encodes CDR1 SQVTM and CDR2 ANQGSEA. Here the CDR3 reads CSVERGGHEEQFF. The CDR3 DNA sequence: TGCAGCGTTGAACGGGGGGGCCACGAGGAGCAGTTCTTC.

This clonotype was counted many times. The CDR3 region has the DNA TGTGCCACGGGGCGGGAGACTGGCAATGAGCAGTTCTTC. Translated: CATGRETGNEQFF. The chain employs TRBV15 and TRBJ2-1, with TRBD2 matching over 7 bases. This CDR3 spans 13 amino acids. The trim removed 9 bases at V and 6 bases at J, leaving 8 bases unmatched. CDR1 LNHNV and CDR2 YYDKDF come from the germline V gene (reference sequence).

The J gene is TRBJ1-5, the V gene TRBV19; a possible D gene is TRBD1 (5 bases). The CDR3 has 12 residues. The V gene lost 7 bases and the J gene lost 9 bases, with 13 bases spanning the gap. Germline lookup yields CDR1 LNHDA and CDR2 SQIVND (reference sequence). CDR3 sequence reads: CASTAGSRPQHF. For the CDR3, the DNA is TGTGCCAGTACGGCAGGGTCGAGGCCCCAGCATTTT.

The CDR3 nucleotides are TGTGCCAGCAGCCGAGAGGACTGGCACACTACGCAGTATTTT. Protein product: CASSREDWHTTQYF. The chain employs TRBV3-1 and TRBJ2-3, with D perhaps TRBD2 (5 bases). Germline V gene data show CDR1 as LGHDT and CDR2 as YNNKEL (reference sequence). V gave up 4 bases and J gave up 8 bases, with 16 bases separating them. The CDR3 spans 14 residues.

The rearrangement links TRBV20-1 to TRBJ1-5; possibly TRBD1 for D (5 bases). Germline V gives CDR1 DFQATT, CDR2 SNEGSKA (reference sequence). The CDR3 is 14 amino acids. Deletions cut 1 base from V and 1 base from J, with 8 bases between. The CDR3 sequence is CSARAGRSNQPQHF. CDR3 coding DNA: TGCAGTGCTAGAGCAGGGAGAAGCAATCAGCCCCAGCATTTT.

This clonotype was picked up a small number of times. CDR3 residues: CASSSKTGLAGGTLTDTQYF. CDR3 sequence (DNA): TGTGCCAGCAGCTCCAAAACTGGGCTAGCGGGGGGCACTCTCACAGATACGCAGTATTTT. This chain uses TRBV7-9 with TRBJ2-3; 11 bases fit TRBD2. Losses at the gene ends were 4 bases for V and 2 bases for J; bases not matched to a gene: 17. CDR3 length: 20 amino acids. CDR1 SEHNR and CDR2 FQNEAQ come from the germline V gene (reference sequence).

This clonotype was seen a few times. The chain is built from TRBV5-1 and TRBJ2-1, with a possible D match to TRBD2 (6 bases). Trimming shortened V by 6 bases and J by 6 bases, and 19 bases separated the two germline ends. CDR1 and CDR2 (germline): SGHRS, YFSETQ. The CDR3 runs to 15 residues. This CDR3 reads CASNEPARGGNEQFF. The CDR3 DNA sequence: TGCGCCAGCAATGAACCGGCCCGGGGAGGCAATGAGCAGTTCTTC. The full variable domain, its missing parts supplied by reference TRBV5-1 and TRBJ2-1, is KAGVTQTPRYLIKTRGQQVTLSCSPISGHRSVSWYQQTPGQGLQFLFEYFSETQRNKGNFPGRFSGRQFSNSRSEMNVSTLELGDSALYLCASNEPARGGNEQFFGPGTRLTVL.

V and J are TRBV2 and TRBJ2-3, with D possibly matching TRBD2 (5 bases). Between the trimmed V and J ends, which lost 2 bases and 6 bases, there was a span of 12 bases. This CDR3 is 14 amino acids long. Germline values: CDR1 SNHLY, CDR2 FYNNEI. The CDR3 here is CASSELARRDTQYF. The CDR3 bases are TGTGCCAGCAGTGAATTAGCGAGGAGGGATACGCAGTATTTT.

There are a few counts of this clonotype. CDR3: CASNLGTGGVPNEKLFF. For the CDR3, the DNA is TGTGCCAGCAACCTCGGGACAGGGGGCGTTCCTAATGAAAAACTGTTTTTT. The rearrangement joins TRBV7-8 to TRBJ1-4; TRBD1 matches at 12 bases. This CDR3 comprises 17 residues. Trimming took 7 bases from V and 3 from J; bases not matched to a gene: 9. Germline values: CDR1 SGHVS, CDR2 FQNEAQ.

This clonotype was seen a few times. The rearrangement uses TRBV18 and TRBJ2-7; 9 bases line up with TRBD1. Losses at the gene ends were 3 bases for V and 1 base for J; bases not matched to a gene: 10. Germline CDR1 reads KGHSH; CDR2 reads LQKENI. This CDR3 region has 17 residues. The CDR3 loop reads CASSPYFRTGVSYEQYF. The CDR3 DNA reads as TGTGCCAGCTCACCCTACTTCCGGACAGGGGTATCCTACGAGCAGTACTTC.

The CDR3 nucleotides read TGCGCCAGCAGCTTGGGACAGGCACGGACTGGAAACACCATATATTTT. Protein: CASSLGQARTGNTIYF. This sequence joins TRBV5-1 and TRBJ1-3; a weak D match, TRBD1 (6 bases). The germline V gene encodes CDR1 SGHRS and CDR2 YFSETQ. The CDR3 extends over 16 amino acids. V lost 0 bases to trimming and J lost 2 bases, with 12 bases between them.

This clonotype was observed a few times. This rearrangement joins TRBV30 to TRBJ1-1; D may be TRBD1 (6 bases). This CDR3 is built from 12 residues. Germline V gene lookup returns CDR1 GTSNPN and CDR2 SVGIG (reference sequence). V was shortened by 4 bases and J by 6 bases, with 12 bases between the two germline ends. DNA of the CDR3: TGTGCCTGGAACAGGGCCTCCTCTGAAGCTTTCTTT. This translates into CAWNRASSEAFF.

V gene TRBV7-9 combines with J gene TRBJ2-3; 7 bases fit TRBD1. The CDR3 extends over 15 amino acids. The ends lost 5 bases at V and 0 bases at J; junction bases unmatched: 5. Looked up from germline, CDR1 is SEHNR and CDR2 is FQNEAQ (reference sequence). CDR3 loop: CASSPKGASTDTQYF. The DNA for the CDR3 is TGTGCCAGCAGCCCAAAGGGGGCTAGCACAGATACGCAGTATTTT.

The chain couples TRBV7-9 to TRBJ1-1; D is undetermined. The CDR3 has 15 residues. CDR1 is SEHNR, CDR2 FQNEAQ, per germline (reference sequence). Trimming left V 4 bases short and J 0 bases short, with 12 bases between. The CDR3 nucleotides read TGTGCCAGCAGCTCTAGCGGCGGATTGAACACTGAAGCTTTCTTT. Translating it yields CASSSSGGLNTEAFF.

In DNA, the CDR3 is TGTGCCAGCAGTCCAACAGGGGGAGGTTCACCCCTCCACTTT. It translates to CASSPTGGGSPLHF. The chain uses TRBV12-3 or TRBV12-4 and TRBJ1-6, with 8 bases fitting TRBD1. The J segment lost 9 bases and the V segment lost 5 bases, leaving 6 bases of the junction unmatched. The CDR3 runs 14 residues.

This clonotype was seen a handful of times. The rearrangement uses TRBV19 and TRBJ2-5; D might be TRBD1 (6 bases). The CDR3 length is 14 residues. V was trimmed by 0 bases and J by 5 bases, leaving 10 bases between them. Germline CDR1 is LNHDA and CDR2 is SQIVND (reference sequence). CDR3 in DNA: TGTGCCAGTAGTATAGATTGGGGGCGGGAGACCCAGTACTTC. It codes for CASSIDWGRETQYF.

This clonotype appeared many times. The chain is built from TRBV7-2 and TRBJ2-3, with D tentatively TRBD2 (6 bases). Trimming stripped 5 bases from V and 2 bases from J, with 14 bases between. This CDR3 is built from 15 residues. CDR1 and CDR2 from the germline V gene are SGHTA and FQGNSA. The CDR3 region is CASSPWGDSTDTQYF. For the CDR3, the DNA is TGTGCCAGCAGCCCATGGGGGGACTCCACAGATACGCAGTATTTT.

The chain links TRBV12-3 or TRBV12-4 to TRBJ2-1, with TRBD2 identical over 10 bases. J was trimmed by 7 bases and V by 3 bases; bases with no gene match: 9. The CDR3 length is 16 residues. The CDR3 here is CASSFLAGVVGNEQFF. Here the CDR3 DNA reads TGTGCCAGCAGTTTTCTAGCGGGAGTGGTTGGGAATGAGCAGTTCTTC.

A few counts support this clonotype. This sequence joins TRBV5-5 and TRBJ2-7; tentatively, D is TRBD1 (5 bases). The CDR3 consists of 13 residues. Trimming stripped 4 bases from V and 5 bases from J, with 13 bases between. In germline, CDR1 is SGHKS, CDR2 YYEKEE (reference sequence). The CDR3 protein is CASSLGVFNEQYF. The CDR3 nucleotides read TGTGCCAGCAGCCTAGGGGTGTTTAACGAGCAGTACTTC.

The J gene is TRBJ1-2, the V gene TRBV4-1; a possible D gene is TRBD1 (5 bases). V was trimmed by 1 base and J by 3 bases, leaving 12 bases between them. This CDR3 contains 15 residues. Germline V CDR1 and CDR2: MGHRA, YSYEKL. The CDR3: CASSQGGLSHYGYTF. CDR3 DNA sequence: TGCGCCAGCAGCCAAGGGGGGTTAAGCCACTATGGCTACACCTTC.

This clonotype was counted many times. The rearrangement links TRBV12-3 or TRBV12-4 to TRBJ2-7; D is uncertain. Trimming pared 0 bases from V and 4 bases from J, leaving 4 bases between. This CDR3 is built from 12 residues. CDR3 amino acids: CASSLAIYEQYF. The CDR3 DNA sequence: TGTGCCAGCAGTTTAGCGATTTACGAGCAGTACTTC.

Only a few counts were recorded for this clonotype. This chain joins TRBV2 and TRBJ1-1; D not certain. Germline V gene sequence: CDR1 SNHLY, CDR2 FYNNEI. The CDR3 spans 13 residues. V was pared by 3 bases and J by 7 bases, with 12 bases between. The CDR3 coding sequence is TGTGCCAGCAGTGACAGGACCGCACGTGAAGCTTTCTTT. Encoded protein: CASSDRTAREAFF. Full variable domain (missing parts from reference TRBV2 and TRBJ1-1): EPEVTQTPSHQVTQMGQEVILRCVPISNHLYFYWYRQILGQKVEFLVSFYNNEISEKSEIFDDQFSVERPDGSNFTLKIRSTKLEDSAMYFCASSDRTAREAFFGQGTRLTVV.

The sample holds a few counts of this clonotype. The chain joins TRBV7-6 to TRBJ2-3; the D is unclear. This CDR3 comprises 16 residues. Germline V lookup: CDR1 SGHVS, CDR2 FNYEAQ. V dropped 5 bases and J dropped 6 bases, with 21 bases sitting between them. For the CDR3, the DNA is TGTGCCAGCAGCCCCCGGACCAGACTCTCCCTCGATACGCAGTATTTT. Its translation is CASSPRTRLSLDTQYF. The full variable domain, completed using reference TRBV7-6 and TRBJ2-3, is GAGVSQSPRYKVTKRGQDVALRCDPISGHVSLYWYRQALGQGPEFLTYFNYEAQQDKSGLPNDRFSAERPEGSISTLTIQRTEQRDSAMYRCASSPRTRLSLDTQYFGPGTRLTVL.

The chain is built from TRBV7-8 and TRBJ1-2; D gene ambiguous. CDR1 and CDR2 from the germline V gene are SGHVS and FQNEAQ. The CDR3 totals 19 residues. V was clipped by 0 bases and J by 5 bases, with 25 bases between them. This CDR3 is CASSLALTAGRSINYGYTF. CDR3 in DNA: TGTGCCAGCAGCTTAGCTCTTACGGCAGGACGTTCCATAAATTATGGCTACACCTTC.

This clonotype was counted only a few times. V gene TRBV6-4 combines with J gene TRBJ2-1, with 8 positions matching TRBD1. Germline V gene data show CDR1 as MRHNA and CDR2 as SNTAGT. This CDR3 is 15 amino acids long. V lost 3 bases to trimming and J lost 8 bases; unmatched junction nucleotides: 9. The CDR3 protein is CASSEGQVIPDEQFF. In DNA form, the CDR3 reads TGTGCCAGCAGTGAGGGACAGGTTATACCGGATGAGCAGTTCTTC.

The CDR3 DNA sequence: TGCAGTGCTGAACCGGGACAGGGGTCCTCTGGGGCCAACGTCCTGACTTTC. It encodes CSAEPGQGSSGANVLTF. The rearrangement joins TRBV20-1 to TRBJ2-6; 10 bases align to TRBD1. CDR3 length equals 17 residues. Losses at the gene ends were 5 bases for V and 0 bases for J; bases not matched to a gene: 7. Looked up from germline, CDR1 is DFQATT and CDR2 is SNEGSKA (reference sequence).

The V gene is TRBV7-8, the J gene TRBJ2-1; TRBD1 aligns across 9 bases. Germline loops: CDR1 SGHVS, CDR2 FQNEAQ. The CDR3 has 16 amino acids. Unmatched junction bases numbered 8, after V lost 1 base and J lost 7 bases. The CDR3 protein is CASSLVGTGLSNEQFF. The CDR3 nucleotides are TGTGCCAGCAGCTTAGTAGGGACAGGGTTATCGAATGAGCAGTTCTTC.